This T cell receptor (beta chain) was recovered during a study of naive and memory T cell subsets (TCRdb year 2017). Some background on the complete study: The figure summarizing the skin biopsy and whole blood samples listed about 10 blood donors, 7 tuberculin skin test biopsies and 3 saline control biopsies. Skin biopsies were collected from tuberculin skin test sites or from saline-injected control sites and were processed for RNA extraction as previously described. Usually PCR2 was run as a SYBR Green qPCR and stopped at a set threshold, although low-input samples could use end-point PCR (approximately 6 cycles) instead. Study-wide conclusions, independent of this receptor: The potential sensitivity of the RNA-based method to TCR transcript changes with T cell activation and differentiation was acknowledged. TCR sequences were reportedly recovered from both types of skin biopsy, with far more TCRs being found at tuberculin skin test sites. The paper did not give details on skin biopsy collection and RNA processing but referred to earlier studies for those details. The higher numbers of TCRs at tuberculin skin test sites were interpreted as T cell infiltration of a delayed type IV hypersensitivity reaction.

The sample's treatment or condition label is to be understood as: skin biopsy from PPD injection site in Mantoux-positive individual. The study reported a robust and sensitive protocol to amplify, sequence and analyze TCRs, based on 3' ligation of a UMI-containing oligonucleotide to TCR cDNA. In individuals with a positive Mantoux test, tuberculin skin test biopsies were taken from sites that had been injected with PPD. Total RNA was used without cell sorting and was treated with RQ1 DNase before reverse transcription, with a target input of roughly 1 to 1,100 ng. Libraries were prepared from skin biopsies and whole blood to test how robust the pipeline was in samples where T cells are a minority population. V is shortened by 1 base, J by 2 bases, and the region joining them spans 12 bases. The CDR1 and CDR2 encoded by the germline V gene are SGHTA and FQGNSA. The CDR3 contains 15 residues, cysteine and phenylalanine counted. CDR3 DNA only is kept here, 45 bases in frame from base 1.

The library was produced with UMI-ligation and nested PCR. Four rounds of PCR, run with the SP2 primer together with nested alpha and beta constant region primers, were used to amplify the ligated cDNA. For the blood and skin samples, reverse transcription of TCR RNA was done with SuperScript IV along with alpha and beta constant region primers. An oligonucleotide carrying the Illumina SP2 primer and a UMI was ligated to the 3' end of the cDNA by means of T4 RNA ligase 1. The 12-nucleotide UMI was composed of two random hexamers separated by an eight-base spacer, which was included to prevent hairpin formation. TCR alpha and beta chain libraries were processed separately from the second PCR onward, with dual indexing for multiplexing. After pooling, the indexed libraries were analyzed by capillary electrophoresis and sequenced on either an Illumina MiSeq or NextSeq. Libraries were spiked with PhiX DNA at about 5-7.5% so that base diversity was increased and cluster recognition was improved. The original pipeline was this. Demultiplexor took UMIs from read 2, joined the UMIs to the TCR sequence from read 1, and separated reads according to sample indices. V and J genes and V-J junctions were identified by Decombinator, and each TCR was assigned a five-part identifier that included V and J deletions. Collapsinator relied on UMIs to correct both sequencing errors and PCR amplification heterogeneity, producing a UMI-based abundance for each TCR. Identifiers were converted to nucleotide sequence by CDR3Translator and translated to amino acids, and CDR3 regions were extracted on the basis of terminal motifs. Error-corrected alpha and beta TCR counts from blood and skin were compared after normalization to input RNA amount. Using fastp trimming at Q25 and MiXCR clonotype assembly, TCRdb reanalyzed the public sequencing data and kept in-frame beta chains. Records with the same CDR3 protein are collapsed into one entry carrying the most frequent genes and DNA. The V and J calls here are based on TCRdb, not the publication. This sample is represented by 20,000 to 25,000 distinct CDR3 sequences; 6% of them were singletons. The ten largest clones represent approximately 5.7% of the sample.

This clonotype was observed many times. It lacks a known antigen. No much larger clone is present one base from it, and per-base qualities are unavailable. The sequence links TRBV7-2 to TRBJ2-7; the D gene is possibly TRBD1, with 6 bases matching. The source was skin, collected from a tuberculin skin test site. The source of this sequence is an adult in good health. CDR3 protein: CASSLDRVLTYEQYF. The nucleotide sequence reads TGTGCCAGCAGCTTAGACAGGGTCTTGACCTACGAGCAGTACTTC.